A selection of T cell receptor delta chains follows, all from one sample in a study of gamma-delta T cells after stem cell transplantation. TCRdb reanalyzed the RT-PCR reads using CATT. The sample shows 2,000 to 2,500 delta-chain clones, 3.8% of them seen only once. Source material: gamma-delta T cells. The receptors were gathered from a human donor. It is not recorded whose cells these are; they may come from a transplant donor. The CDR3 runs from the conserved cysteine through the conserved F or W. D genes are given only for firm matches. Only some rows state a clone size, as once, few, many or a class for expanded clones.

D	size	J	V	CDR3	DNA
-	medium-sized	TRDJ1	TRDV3	CAFETSISHADKLTF	TGTGCCTTTGAGACCTCTATATCCCACGCCGATAAACTCACCTTT
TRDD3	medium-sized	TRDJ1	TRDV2	CACDALLGDTDKLIF	TGTGCCTGTGACGCCCTACTGGGGGATACCGATAAACTCATCTTT
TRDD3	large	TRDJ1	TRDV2	CACDTLGDTRAVSDKLIF	TGTGCCTGTGACACTCTGGGGGATACGCGGGCGGTGTCCGATAAACTCATCTTT
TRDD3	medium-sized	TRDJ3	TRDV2	CACDSVLGDTRWDTRQMFF	TGTGCCTGTGACTCCGTACTGGGGGATACGCGATGGGACACCCGACAGATGTTTTTC
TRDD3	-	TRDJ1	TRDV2	CACDNLLGDTRLNTDKLIF	TGTGCCTGTGACAATTTACTGGGGGATACCCGTTTGAACACCGATAAACTCATCTTT
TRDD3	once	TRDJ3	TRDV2	CACDTVESGGYTWDTRQMFF	TGTGCCTGTGACACCGTGGAATCTGGGGGATACACCTGGGACACCCGACAGATGTTTTTC
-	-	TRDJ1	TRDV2	CACDTVRYPTSEYADKLIF	TGTGCCTGTGACACCGTTCGTTACCCTACTTCGGAGTACGCCGATAAACTCATCTTT
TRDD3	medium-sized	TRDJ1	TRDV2	CACDGLLGDTPYTDKLIF	TGTGCCTGTGACGGGTTACTGGGGGATACGCCGTACACCGATAAACTCATCTTT
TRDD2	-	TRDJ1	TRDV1	CALGQWGLPTFWDAVDSEYTDKLIF	TGTGCTCTTGGGCAGTGGGGGCTTCCTACGTTCTGGGACGCTGTAGACTCCGAGTACACCGATAAACTCATCTTT
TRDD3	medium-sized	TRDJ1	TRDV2	CACDTVGGSDKLIF	TGTGCCTGTGACACCGTTGGGGGATCCGATAAACTCATCTTT
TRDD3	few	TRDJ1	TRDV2	CACDTLGDGGFFNTDKLIF	TGTGCCTGTGACACCCTGGGGGATGGCGGTTTCTTTAACACCGATAAACTCATCTTT
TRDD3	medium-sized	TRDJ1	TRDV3	CASSVGLGDTTDKLIF	TGTGCCTCCAGCGTGGGGCTGGGGGATACAACCGATAAACTCATCTTT
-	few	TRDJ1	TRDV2	CACDTITLRGNRYTDKLIF	TGTGCCTGTGACACAATAACCCTGAGAGGGAACCGGTACACCGATAAACTCATCTTT
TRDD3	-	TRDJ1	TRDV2	CACDPILGDSDKLIF	TGTGCCTGTGACCCAATACTGGGGGATAGCGATAAACTCATCTTT
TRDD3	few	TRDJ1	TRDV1	CALGEPTPLGGTLGDSDKLIF	TGTGCTCTTGGGGAACCCACCCCCCTCGGAGGTACTCTGGGGGATAGCGATAAACTCATCTTT
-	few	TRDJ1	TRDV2	CACDNIRGTDKLIF	TGTGCCTGTGACAACATACGCGGCACCGATAAACTCATCTTT
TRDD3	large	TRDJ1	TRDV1	CALGELEWGILTVDKLIF	TGTGCTCTTGGGGAACTCGAATGGGGGATACTCACGGTCGATAAACTCATCTTT
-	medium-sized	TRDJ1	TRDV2	CACDTGNYRDTDKLIF	TGTGCCTGTGACACCGGAAACTACAGGGACACCGATAAACTCATCTTT
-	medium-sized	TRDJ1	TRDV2	CACDTVSSPYTDKLIF	TGTGCCTGTGACACCGTGAGCAGTCCCTACACCGATAAACTCATCTTT
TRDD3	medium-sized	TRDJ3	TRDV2	CACDTSWGTAWDTRQMFF	TGTGCCTGTGACACCAGCTGGGGGACGGCCTGGGACACCCGACAGATGTTTTTC
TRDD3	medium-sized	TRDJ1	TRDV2	CACDPLGGIDTDKLIF	TGTGCCTGTGACCCGTTGGGGGGGATTGATACCGATAAACTCATCTTT
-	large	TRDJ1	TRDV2	CACDPAGEVIDKLIF	TGTGCCTGTGACCCGGCTGGGGAAGTGATCGATAAACTCATCTTT
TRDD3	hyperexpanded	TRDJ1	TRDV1	CALGEPGPCTGGCGRLIF	TGTGCTCTTGGGGAACCAGGCCCCTGTACTGGGGGATGTGGGAGACTCATCTTT
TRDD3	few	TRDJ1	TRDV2	CACDPILGDTDKLIF	TGTGCCTGTGACCCAATACTGGGGGATACCGATAAACTCATCTTT
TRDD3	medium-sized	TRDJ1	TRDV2	CACDSLGASTDKLIF	TGTGCCTGTGACTCACTGGGGGCCTCCACCGATAAACTCATCTTT
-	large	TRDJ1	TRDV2	CACDLTGNTDKLIF	TGTGCCTGTGACCTTACTGGGAACACCGATAAACTCATCTTT
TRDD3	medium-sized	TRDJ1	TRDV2	CACDALGDRNTDKLIF	TGTGCCTGTGACGCTCTGGGGGACCGTAACACCGATAAACTCATCTTT
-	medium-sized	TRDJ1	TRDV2	CACDLLTGRELIF	TGTGCCTGTGACCTCTTGACGGGGCGGGAACTCATCTTT
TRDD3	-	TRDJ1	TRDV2	CACDTLGDTPNKLIF	TGTGCCTGTGACACACTGGGGGATACCCCGAATAAACTCATCTTT
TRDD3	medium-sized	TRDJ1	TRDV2	CACDTVQSGGDLRDKLIF	TGTGCCTGTGACACCGTACAATCTGGGGGAGACCTTAGAGATAAACTCATCTTT
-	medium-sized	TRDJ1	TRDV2	CACDSLKNQKYTDKLIF	TGTGCCTGTGACTCCCTAAAAAATCAAAAGTACACCGATAAACTCATCTTT
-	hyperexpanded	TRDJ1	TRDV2	CACLNLLENRDKLIF	TGTGCCTGTCTAAATTTACTGGAGAACCGCGATAAACTCATCTTT
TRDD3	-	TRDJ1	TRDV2	CACDDLLGVQYTDKLIF	TGTGCCTGTGACGACCTACTGGGGGTCCAGTACACCGATAAACTCATCTTT
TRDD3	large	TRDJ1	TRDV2	CACDDLLGDATDKLIF	TGTGCCTGTGACGACCTACTGGGGGATGCCACCGATAAACTCATCTTT
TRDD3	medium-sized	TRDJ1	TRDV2	CACGKLGDKYTDKLIF	TGTGCCTGTGGAAAACTGGGGGATAAGTACACCGATAAACTCATCTTT
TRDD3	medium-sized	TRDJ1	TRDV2	CACDTVGKLGDSTDKLIF	TGTGCCTGTGACACCGTGGGGAAACTGGGGGATAGCACCGATAAACTCATCTTT
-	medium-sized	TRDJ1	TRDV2	CACDSLSGPDKLIF	TGTGCCTGTGACTCCCTCTCCGGGCCCGATAAACTCATCTTT
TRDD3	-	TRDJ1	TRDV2	CACDALLGGTLHADKLIF	TGTGCCTGTGACGCCCTCCTGGGGGGTACGCTTCACGCCGATAAACTCATCTTT
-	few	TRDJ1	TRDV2	CACDSVVDHARSGAGSSDKLIF	TGTGCCTGTGACAGTGTCGTGGATCATGCGAGGAGTGGGGCTGGTTCTTCCGATAAACTCATCTTT
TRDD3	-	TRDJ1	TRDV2	CACDTLGDPTDKLIF	TGTGCCTGTGACACCCTGGGGGACCCCACCGATAAACTCATCTTT
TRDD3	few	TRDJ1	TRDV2	CACDPLGDTLTDKLIF	TGTGCCTGTGACCCGTTGGGGGATACGCTCACCGATAAACTCATCTTT
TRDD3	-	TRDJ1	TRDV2	CACDTPWGRRTDKLIF	TGTGCCTGTGACACCCCCTGGGGGAGGAGGACCGATAAACTCATCTTT
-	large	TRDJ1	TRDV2	CACDRLRPTDKLIF	TGTGCCTGTGACCGACTACGTCCCACCGATAAACTCATCTTT
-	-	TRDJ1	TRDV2	CACDSISSYLTPADKLIF	TGTGCCTGTGACAGCATCTCTTCGTACCTCACCCCCGCCGATAAACTCATCTTT
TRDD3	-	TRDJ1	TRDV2	CACDTDRGIRSGTDKLIF	TGTGCCTGTGACACCGACCGGGGGATACGCTCAGGCACCGATAAACTCATCTTT
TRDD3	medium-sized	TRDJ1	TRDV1	CALGESWVRDWGIPKDDKLIF	TGTGCTCTTGGGGAATCCTGGGTGCGGGACTGGGGGATCCCCAAGGACGATAAACTCATCTTT
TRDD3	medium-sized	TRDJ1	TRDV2	CACDTLGAPYTDKLIF	TGTGCCTGTGACACGCTGGGGGCCCCGTACACCGATAAACTCATCTTT
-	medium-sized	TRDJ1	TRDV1	CALGPSFLLWGASTDKLIF	TGTGCTCTTGGGCCATCCTTCCTTCTCTGGGGGGCCTCGACCGATAAACTCATCTTT
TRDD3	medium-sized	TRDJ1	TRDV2	CACDGVEIGGYTDKLIF	TGTGCCTGTGACGGGGTAGAGATTGGGGGATACACCGATAAACTCATCTTT
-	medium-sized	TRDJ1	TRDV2	CACDFLMVDTRDKLIF	TGTGCCTGTGACTTCCTCATGGTTGATACTCGCGATAAACTCATCTTT
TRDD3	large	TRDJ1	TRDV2	CACDNLLLGGSADKLIF	TGTGCCTGTGACAACCTTCTACTGGGGGGATCGGCCGATAAACTCATCTTT
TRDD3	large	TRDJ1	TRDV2	CACDPILGDTPNKLIF	TGTGCCTGTGACCCAATACTGGGGGATACCCCGAATAAACTCATCTTT
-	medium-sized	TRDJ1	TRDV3	CAIPYLARVTDKLIF	TGTGCGATCCCTTACCTCGCACGGGTCACCGATAAACTCATCTTT
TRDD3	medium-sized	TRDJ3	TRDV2	CACDTAASGGYAQGTRQMFF	TGTGCCTGTGACACCGCCGCGTCTGGGGGATACGCCCAGGGCACCCGACAGATGTTTTTC